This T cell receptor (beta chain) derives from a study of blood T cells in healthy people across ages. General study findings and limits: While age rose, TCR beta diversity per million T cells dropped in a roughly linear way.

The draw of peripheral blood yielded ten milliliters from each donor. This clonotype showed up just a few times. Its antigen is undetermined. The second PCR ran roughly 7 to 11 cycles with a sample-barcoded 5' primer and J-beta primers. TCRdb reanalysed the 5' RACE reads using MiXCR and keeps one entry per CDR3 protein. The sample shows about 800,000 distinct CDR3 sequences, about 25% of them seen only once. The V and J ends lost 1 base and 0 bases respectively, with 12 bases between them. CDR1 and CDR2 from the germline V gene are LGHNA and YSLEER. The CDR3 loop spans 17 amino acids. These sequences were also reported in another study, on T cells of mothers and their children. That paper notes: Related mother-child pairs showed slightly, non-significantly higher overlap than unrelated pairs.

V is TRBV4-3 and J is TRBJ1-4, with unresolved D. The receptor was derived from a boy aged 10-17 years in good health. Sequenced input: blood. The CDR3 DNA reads TGCGCCAGCAGCCAAGGTTGGAGGGAGGCAACTAATGAAAAACTGTTTTTT. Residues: CASSQGWREATNEKLFF.